One sample yielded the 26 T cell receptor beta chains listed below, sequenced in a study of vaccination and CD4 T cells after COVID-19. An Oncomine TCR Beta short-read assay was used to sequence the DNA from cultured CD4+ T cells. TCRdb itself ran the PCR reads through MiXCR, one entry per CDR3 protein. There are under 14,000 distinct CDR3 sequences in the sample; under 30% occur only once, and around 24% lies in the top ten. Their antigen targets remain unknown. Documented treatment: roughly 11-day PBMC culture with coronavirus spike peptide pools or control peptides (ViraFEST assay). The sequences come from CD4+ T cells from blood, cultured in vitro, collected after SARS-CoV-2 vaccination. These receptors all come from a human donor who had recovered from COVID-19.

This chain uses TRBV28 with TRBJ2-7, with no clear D. Germline assignment: CDR1 MDHEN and CDR2 SYDVKM. The V and J ends lost 6 bases and 7 bases respectively, with 28 bases between them. The CDR3 covers 17 residues. The CDR3 here is CASRQTRTSPLAREQYF. CDR3 bases: TGTGCCAGCAGACAAACCCGGACCTCCCCCTTAGCACGGGAGCAGTACTTC.

This clonotype was found a few times. The rearrangement links TRBV27 to TRBJ2-5; D is uncertain. The V and J ends lost 3 bases and 0 bases respectively, with 8 bases between them. The germline V gene encodes CDR1 MNHEY and CDR2 SMNVEV (reference sequence). This CDR3 has 14 residues. The CDR3 sequence is CASSFNEYQETQYF. The CDR3, as DNA: TGTGCCAGCAGTTTTAACGAGTACCAAGAGACCCAGTACTTC.

The sample holds a few counts of this clonotype. The CDR3: CSARDRLHEQYF. CDR3 nucleotides: TGCAGTGCTAGAGATAGACTCCACGAGCAGTACTTC. V gene TRBV20-1 combines with J gene TRBJ2-7; D uncertain. The CDR3 extends over 12 amino acids. The V end lost 0 bases, the J end lost 5 bases, and 8 bases lay between the germline ends. Germline values: CDR1 DFQATT, CDR2 SNEGSKA (reference sequence).

This clonotype has a handful of counts. The gene calls are TRBV6-1 and TRBJ1-2, with TRBD1 as a possible D gene (6 bases). Deletions cut 6 bases from V and 4 bases from J, with 12 bases between. Germline CDR1 is MNHNS and CDR2 is SASEGT. The length of the CDR3 is 13 residues. The CDR3 reads CASSSDRIYGYTF. CDR3 nucleotides: TGTGCCAGCAGCTCAGACAGGATCTATGGCTACACCTTC.

This clonotype has only a few counts. This chain joins TRBV24-1 and TRBJ2-1, with D perhaps TRBD2 (5 bases). V lost 1 base and J 8 bases, leaving 8 bases between the germline ends. This CDR3 has 13 residues. Germline V gene sequence: CDR1 KGHDR, CDR2 SFDVKD. CDR3 sequence (DNA): TGTGCCACCAGTGATTTAGGGAGCGATGAGCAGTTCTTC. Its translation is CATSDLGSDEQFF.

The chain is built from TRBV19 and TRBJ1-1; D is possibly TRBD1 (5 bases). Per the germline V gene, CDR1 is LNHDA and CDR2 is SQIVND (reference sequence). There are 17 residues in the CDR3. V lost 0 bases, J lost 1 base, and 15 bases lay in between. DNA for the CDR3: TGTGCCAGTAGTATAGATCGGGGCAGGGCGCCGAACACTGAAGCTTTCTTT. This encodes CASSIDRGRAPNTEAFF. The whole variable domain, remainder taken from reference TRBV19 and TRBJ1-1, is DGGITQSPKYLFRKEGQNVTLSCEQNLNHDAMYWYRQDPGQGLRLIYYSQIVNDFQKGDIAEGYSVSREKKESFPLTVTSAQKNPTAFYLCASSIDRGRAPNTEAFFGQGTRLTVV.

The genes are TRBV7-2 and TRBJ1-2, with 7 bases fitting TRBD1. The germline V gene has CDR1 SGHTA and CDR2 FQGNSA. The trim removed 5 bases at V and 2 bases at J, leaving 2 bases unmatched. The CDR3 covers 13 residues. The CDR3 DNA follows: TGTGCCAGCAGCCAGGGACAGAACTATGGCTACACCTTC. Amino acids: CASSQGQNYGYTF.

The chain recombines TRBV20-1 with TRBJ2-3; 12 nucleotides match TRBD2. The CDR3 covers 16 residues. The V gene end was trimmed by 4 bases and the J gene end by 2 bases; junction bases not matched to a gene: 7. Germline CDR1 reads DFQATT; CDR2 reads SNEGSKA (reference sequence). CDR3 nucleotide sequence: TGCAGTGCTACCCGACTAGCGGGAGACAACACAGATACGCAGTATTTT. It codes for CSATRLAGDNTDTQYF.

This sequence joins TRBV28 and TRBJ1-1; possible D gene TRBD1, 5 bases. The CDR3 has 14 residues. V was trimmed by 6 bases and J by 6 bases, leaving 17 bases between them. The germline V gene has CDR1 MDHEN and CDR2 SYDVKM. DNA for the CDR3: TGTGCCAGCAGGCCCGGGACGGTGTATTCTGAAGCTTTCTTT. This sequence encodes CASRPGTVYSEAFF.

The chain employs TRBV19 and TRBJ2-5, with 9 bases that match TRBD1. The CDR3 is 16 residues long. The V gene end was trimmed by 4 bases and the J gene end by 4 bases; junction bases not matched to a gene: 10. The germline V gene has CDR1 LNHDA and CDR2 SQIVND (reference sequence). The CDR3, as DNA: TGTGCCAGTAGTACCCCCGGGACAGGGTTTTTAGAGACCCAGTACTTC. The encoded protein is CASSTPGTGFLETQYF.

CDR3 in amino acids: CASSELGGTSNQPQHF. DNA for the CDR3: TGTGCCAGCAGTGAGCTGGGGGGCACTAGCAATCAGCCCCAGCATTTT. This sequence joins TRBV6-1 and TRBJ1-5; tentative D call: TRBD1 (6 bases). The CDR3 totals 16 residues. The ends were cut back, 3 bases at V and 0 bases at J, with 12 bases in the middle. Germline loops: CDR1 MNHNS, CDR2 SASEGT.

This clonotype showed up just a few times. The CDR3 loop reads CASSQRGAGGDTQYF. The CDR3, as DNA: TGCGCCAGCAGCCAGAGGGGAGCGGGAGGAGATACGCAGTATTTT. This chain connects TRBV4-3 to TRBJ2-3, with 9 nucleotides matching TRBD2. Germline-derived CDR1 and CDR2 are LGHNA and YSLEER. CDR3 length equals 15 residues. Germline trimming cut 3 bases from V and 5 bases from J; bases unmatched to any gene: 6.

This clonotype is categorized as medium-sized. The CDR3 nucleotides are TGTGCCAGCAGCTTTAGCGGGAGCCCCAGGGAAGAGACCCAGTACTTC. Translated, it gives CASSFSGSPREETQYF. This chain links TRBV7-9 with TRBJ2-5; 9 nucleotides align to TRBD2. CDR1 is SEHNR and CDR2 is FQNEAQ in the germline V gene (reference sequence). V shed 3 bases, J shed 3 bases, and the junction held 8 bases outside the gene matches. CDR3 length: 16 residues.

This clonotype was counted only a few times. V and J are TRBV27 and TRBJ1-2; maybe TRBD1 (6 bases). Trimming left V 6 bases short and J 8 bases short, with 28 bases between. Germline lookup yields CDR1 MNHEY and CDR2 SMNVEV (reference sequence). The CDR3 runs to 17 residues. In nucleotides, the CDR3 is TGTGCCAGCAGGCCTCTCTCCGGGGGCAGGGACCGTGGGGGCTACACCTTC. It yields the protein CASRPLSGGRDRGGYTF.

The rearrangement uses TRBV5-1 and TRBJ2-7, with 8 bases identical to TRBD1. Per germline, CDR1 SGHRS and CDR2 YFSETQ. This CDR3 has 16 amino acids. The V gene end was trimmed by 0 bases and the J gene end by 4 bases; junction bases not matched to a gene: 9. The CDR3 here is CASSLGPTGAQYEQYF. In DNA, the CDR3 is TGCGCCAGCAGCTTGGGACCGACAGGGGCTCAGTACGAGCAGTACTTC.

Sample share makes this clonotype medium-sized. This CDR3 is CASSYLTLADEQYF. CDR3 coding DNA: TGTGCCAGCAGTTACCTCACGCTAGCGGACGAGCAGTACTTC. The rearrangement joins TRBV6-5 to TRBJ2-7; 7 nucleotides align to TRBD2. This CDR3 has 14 amino acids. Germline lookup yields CDR1 MNHEY and CDR2 SVGAGI. Losses at the gene ends were 2 bases for V and 5 bases for J; bases not matched to a gene: 6.

This clonotype has more than one count but fewer than ten. The V and J genes are TRBV20-1 and TRBJ2-7; D gene unclear. Trimming removed 0 bases from V and 0 bases from J, with 12 bases in between. Germline-derived CDR1 and CDR2 are DFQATT and SNEGSKA (reference sequence). The CDR3 spans 15 residues. The CDR3 is CSARDRTTNSYEQYF. CDR3 nucleotides: TGCAGTGCTAGAGATAGGACCACCAACTCCTACGAGCAGTACTTC.

This clonotype was detected once. This chain links TRBV11-3 with TRBJ2-1, with 7 bases that match TRBD2. CDR3 length: 14 residues. CDR1 is SGHNT and CDR2 is YENEEA in the germline V gene. J gave up 6 bases and V 3 bases, and 5 bases lay outside the gene matches. The DNA of the CDR3 is TGTGCCAGCAGCTTCGTCGGGAGGAGCAATGAGCAGTTCTTC. The encoded protein is CASSFVGRSNEQFF.

This clonotype was observed a handful of times. The chain recombines TRBV5-4 with TRBJ2-5, with 10 positions matching TRBD1. V lost 3 bases to trimming and J lost 1 base; unmatched junction nucleotides: 3. The CDR3 has 15 amino acids. Germline CDR1 is SGHNT and CDR2 is YYREEE (reference sequence). The CDR3 DNA sequence: TGTGCCAGCAGCTCCAGGGACAGGGGCCAAGAGACCCAGTACTTC. Its translation: CASSSRDRGQETQYF.

This clonotype was counted between two and nine times. The chain is built from TRBV6-1 and TRBJ2-5; TRBD2 aligns across 9 bases. The CDR3 is 17 residues long. V lost 4 bases to trimming and J lost 5 bases; unmatched junction nucleotides: 14. Germline assignment: CDR1 MNHNS and CDR2 SASEGT. CDR3 amino acids: CASSGLWTSDRKETQYF. The CDR3 DNA reads TGTGCCAGCAGTGGGCTATGGACTAGCGATAGGAAGGAGACCCAGTACTTC.

Here the CDR3 DNA reads TGTGCCAGCAGTTACGGGACGACAGGGGGCTACGAGCAGTACTTC. Residues: CASSYGTTGGYEQYF. This rearrangement joins TRBV6-5 to TRBJ2-7; 9 bases are a match to TRBD1. Germline loops: CDR1 MNHEY, CDR2 SVGAGI. Trimming took 2 bases from V and 3 from J; bases not matched to a gene: 5. The CDR3 runs to 15 residues.

This clonotype was found a few times. CDR3 sequence reads: CASSSRDSQETQYF. CDR3 nucleotide sequence: TGTGCCAGCAGCTCTAGGGACAGCCAAGAGACCCAGTACTTC. The rearrangement joins TRBV11-3 to TRBJ2-5; 7 nucleotides match TRBD1. The CDR3 has 14 amino acids. Germline V CDR1 and CDR2: SGHNT, YENEEA. The V segment lost 4 bases and the J segment 1 base; nucleotides outside the gene matches: 3.

V and J are TRBV20-1 and TRBJ2-7; D is unresolved. Germline V gene data show CDR1 as DFQATT and CDR2 as SNEGSKA (reference sequence). The CDR3 is 15 residues long. Deletions cut 6 bases from V and 7 bases from J, with 25 bases between. The CDR3 bases are TGCAGTGCGGGCAGAGCTACGGATGGGCACCTTGAGCAGTACTTC. Its translation is CSAGRATDGHLEQYF.

The chain recombines TRBV6-2 or TRBV6-3 with TRBJ2-7, with a possible D match to TRBD2 (5 bases). V was shortened by 5 bases and J by 0 bases, with 14 bases between the two germline ends. The CDR3 has 15 amino acids. Germline V gene data show CDR1 as MNHEY and CDR2 as SVGEGT. CDR3 region: CASSPFSGASYEQYF. CDR3 DNA: TGTGCCAGCAGTCCCTTCAGCGGAGCCTCCTACGAGCAGTACTTC.

This clonotype was counted a few times. The chain combines TRBV7-8 with TRBJ2-1; 7 bases align to TRBD1. CDR1 and CDR2 (germline): SGHVS, FQNEAQ. Trimming cost V 3 bases and J 6 bases; bases outside gene matches: 5. The CDR3 is made up of 14 amino acids. The DNA for the CDR3 is TGTGCCAGCAGCTTTGACAGGGTCGGCAATGAGCAGTTCTTC. This encodes CASSFDRVGNEQFF.

The chain couples TRBV23-1 to TRBJ2-7; tentative D call: TRBD1 (5 bases). TRBV23-1 is sorted into the ORF group, with uncertain function. The CDR3 extends over 14 amino acids. Trimming removed 7 bases from V and 5 bases from J, with 18 bases in between. The CDR3 bases are TGCGCCAGCACCCCAGGGAACAGGCACCACGAGCAGTACTTC. Its translation is CASTPGNRHHEQYF.